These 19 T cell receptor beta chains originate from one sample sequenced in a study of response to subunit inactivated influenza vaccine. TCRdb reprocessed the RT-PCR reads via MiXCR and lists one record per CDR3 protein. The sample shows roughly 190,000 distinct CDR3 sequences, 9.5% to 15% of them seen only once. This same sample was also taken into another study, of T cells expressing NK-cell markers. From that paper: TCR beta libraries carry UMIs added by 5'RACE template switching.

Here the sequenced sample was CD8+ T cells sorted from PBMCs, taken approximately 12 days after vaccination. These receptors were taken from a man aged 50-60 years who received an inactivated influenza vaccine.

The CDR3 sequence is CASSQVGRAYEQYF. Here the CDR3 DNA reads TGTGCCAGCTCTCAAGTTGGAAGGGCCTACGAGCAGTACTTC. The rearrangement links TRBV6-1 to TRBJ2-7, with D unclear. Germline CDR1 is MNHNS and CDR2 is SASEGT. The V end was cut by 8 bases, the J end by 2 bases, with 16 bases between. The length of the CDR3 is 14 residues.

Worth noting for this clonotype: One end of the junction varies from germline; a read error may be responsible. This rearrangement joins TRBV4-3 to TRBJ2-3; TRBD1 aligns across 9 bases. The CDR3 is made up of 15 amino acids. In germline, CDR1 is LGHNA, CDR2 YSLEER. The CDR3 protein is CVSSQWTGDTDTQYF. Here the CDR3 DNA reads TGCGTCAGCAGCCAATGGACAGGGGACACAGATACGCAGTATTTT.

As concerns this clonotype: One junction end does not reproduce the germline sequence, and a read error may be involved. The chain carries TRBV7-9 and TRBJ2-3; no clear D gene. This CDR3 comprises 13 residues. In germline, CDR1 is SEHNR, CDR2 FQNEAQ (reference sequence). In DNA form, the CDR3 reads TGCGCCAGCAGCGCGACTCGGACAGATACGCAGTATTTT. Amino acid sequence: CASSATRTDTQYF.

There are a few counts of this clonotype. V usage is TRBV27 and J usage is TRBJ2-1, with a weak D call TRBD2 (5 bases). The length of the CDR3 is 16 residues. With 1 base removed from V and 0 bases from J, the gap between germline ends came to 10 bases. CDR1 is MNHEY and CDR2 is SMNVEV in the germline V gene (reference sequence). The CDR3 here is CASSLLWESSYNEQFF. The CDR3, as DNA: TGTGCCAGCAGTTTATTGTGGGAGAGCTCCTACAATGAGCAGTTCTTC.

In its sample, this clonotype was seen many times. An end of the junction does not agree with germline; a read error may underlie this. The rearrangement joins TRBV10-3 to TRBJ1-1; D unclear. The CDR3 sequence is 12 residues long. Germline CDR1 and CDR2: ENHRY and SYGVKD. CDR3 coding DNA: TGTGCCACCAGTGAAGCTAACACTGAAGCTTTCTTT. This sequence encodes CATSEANTEAFF.

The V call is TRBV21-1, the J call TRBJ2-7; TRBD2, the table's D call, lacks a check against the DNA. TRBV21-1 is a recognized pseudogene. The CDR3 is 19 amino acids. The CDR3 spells CASSKVALAGGPGSYEQYF. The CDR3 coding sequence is TGTGCCAGCAGCAAAGTTGCCCTAGCGGGAGGGCCTGGGAGCTACGAGCAGTACTTC.

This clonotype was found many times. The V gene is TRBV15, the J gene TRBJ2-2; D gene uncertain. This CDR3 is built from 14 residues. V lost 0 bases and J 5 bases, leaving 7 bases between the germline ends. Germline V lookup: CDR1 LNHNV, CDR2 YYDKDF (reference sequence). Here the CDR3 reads CATSRDRSTGELFF. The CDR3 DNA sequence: TGTGCCACCAGCAGAGATCGGTCGACCGGGGAGCTGTTTTTT.

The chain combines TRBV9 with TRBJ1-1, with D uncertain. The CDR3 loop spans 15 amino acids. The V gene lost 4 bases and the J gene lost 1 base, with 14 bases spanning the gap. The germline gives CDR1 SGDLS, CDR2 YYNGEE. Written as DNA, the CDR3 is TGTGCCAGCAGCCCCCCAAGAGGGCAGAACACTGAAGCTTTCTTT. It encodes CASSPPRGQNTEAFF.

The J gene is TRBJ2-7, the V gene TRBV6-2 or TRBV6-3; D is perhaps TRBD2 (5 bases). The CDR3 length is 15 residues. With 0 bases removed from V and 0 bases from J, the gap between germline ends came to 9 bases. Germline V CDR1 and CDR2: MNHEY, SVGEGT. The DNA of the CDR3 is TGTGCCAGCAGTTACTCGAGGACTTACTCCTACGAGCAGTACTTC. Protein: CASSYSRTYSYEQYF.

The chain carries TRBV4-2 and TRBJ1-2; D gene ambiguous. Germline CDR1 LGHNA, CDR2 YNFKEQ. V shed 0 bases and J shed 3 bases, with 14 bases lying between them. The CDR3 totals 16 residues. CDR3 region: CASSQDREGLHYGYTF. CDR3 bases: TGTGCCAGCAGCCAAGATCGGGAGGGCCTACACTATGGCTACACCTTC.

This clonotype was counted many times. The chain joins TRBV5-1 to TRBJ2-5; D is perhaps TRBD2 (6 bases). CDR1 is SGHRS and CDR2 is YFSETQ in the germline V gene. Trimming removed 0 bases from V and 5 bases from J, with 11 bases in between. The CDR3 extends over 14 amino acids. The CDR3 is CASSLELGTETQYF. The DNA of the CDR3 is TGCGCCAGCAGCTTGGAACTCGGGACTGAGACCCAGTACTTC.

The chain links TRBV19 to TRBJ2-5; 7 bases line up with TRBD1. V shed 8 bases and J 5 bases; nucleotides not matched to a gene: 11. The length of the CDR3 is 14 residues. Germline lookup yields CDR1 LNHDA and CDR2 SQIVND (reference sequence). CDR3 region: CASGDTGVGETQYF. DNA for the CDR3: TGTGCCAGTGGGGACACAGGGGTAGGGGAGACCCAGTACTTC. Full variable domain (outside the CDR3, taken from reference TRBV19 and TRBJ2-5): DGGITQSPKYLFRKEGQNVTLSCEQNLNHDAMYWYRQDPGQGLRLIYYSQIVNDFQKGDIAEGYSVSREKKESFPLTVTSAQKNPTAFYLCASGDTGVGETQYFGPGTRLLVL.

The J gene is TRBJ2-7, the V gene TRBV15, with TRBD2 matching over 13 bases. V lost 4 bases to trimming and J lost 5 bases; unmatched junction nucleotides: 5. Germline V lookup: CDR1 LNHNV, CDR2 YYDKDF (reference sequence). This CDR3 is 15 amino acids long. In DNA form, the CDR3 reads TGTGCCACCAGCAAAGGACTAGCGGGAGCCAACGAGCAGTACTTC. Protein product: CATSKGLAGANEQYF.

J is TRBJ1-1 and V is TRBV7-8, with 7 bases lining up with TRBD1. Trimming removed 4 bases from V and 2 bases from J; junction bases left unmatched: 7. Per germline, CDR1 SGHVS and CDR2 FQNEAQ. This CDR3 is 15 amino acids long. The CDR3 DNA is TGTGCCAGCAGCTCTTATACAGGGGTAAACACTGAAGCTTTCTTT. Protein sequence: CASSSYTGVNTEAFF. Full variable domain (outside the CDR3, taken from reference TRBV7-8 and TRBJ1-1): GAGVSQSPRYKVAKRGQDVALRCDPISGHVSLFWYQQALGQGPEFLTYFQNEAQLDKSGLPSDRFFAERPEGSVSTLKIQRTQQEDSAVYLCASSSYTGVNTEAFFGQGTRLTVV.

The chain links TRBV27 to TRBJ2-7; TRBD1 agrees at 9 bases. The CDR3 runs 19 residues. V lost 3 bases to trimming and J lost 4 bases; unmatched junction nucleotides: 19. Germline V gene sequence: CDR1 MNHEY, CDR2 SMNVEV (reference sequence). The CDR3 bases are TGTGCCAGCAGTTTTACCCCGTTAACAGGGGGCGACCCGAAATACGAGCAGTACTTC. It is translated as CASSFTPLTGGDPKYEQYF.

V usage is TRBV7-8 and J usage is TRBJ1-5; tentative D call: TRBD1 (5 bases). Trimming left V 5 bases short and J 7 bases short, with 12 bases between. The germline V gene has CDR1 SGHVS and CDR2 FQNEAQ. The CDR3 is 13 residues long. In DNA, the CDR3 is TGTGCCAGCAGCACAAATCAGGGACAGCCCCAGCATTTT. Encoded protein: CASSTNQGQPQHF.

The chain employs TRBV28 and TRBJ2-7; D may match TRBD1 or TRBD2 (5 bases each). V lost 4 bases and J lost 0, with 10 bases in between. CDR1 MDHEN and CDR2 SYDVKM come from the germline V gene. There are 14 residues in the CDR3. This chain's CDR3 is CASSSGRSSYEQYF. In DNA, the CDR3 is TGTGCCAGCAGTTCGGGACGAAGCTCCTACGAGCAGTACTTC. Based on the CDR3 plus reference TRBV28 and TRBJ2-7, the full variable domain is DVKVTQSSRYLVKRTGEKVFLECVQDMDHENMFWYRQDPGLGLRLIYFSYDVKMKEKGDIPEGYSVSREKKERFSLILESASTNQTSMYLCASSSGRSSYEQYFGPGTRLTVT.

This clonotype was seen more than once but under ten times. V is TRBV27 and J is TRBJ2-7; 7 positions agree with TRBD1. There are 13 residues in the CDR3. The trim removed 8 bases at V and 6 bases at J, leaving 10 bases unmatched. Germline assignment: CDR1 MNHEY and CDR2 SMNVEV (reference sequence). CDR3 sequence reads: CASGRDRVGEQYF. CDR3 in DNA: TGTGCCAGCGGCAGGGACAGAGTGGGCGAGCAGTACTTC.

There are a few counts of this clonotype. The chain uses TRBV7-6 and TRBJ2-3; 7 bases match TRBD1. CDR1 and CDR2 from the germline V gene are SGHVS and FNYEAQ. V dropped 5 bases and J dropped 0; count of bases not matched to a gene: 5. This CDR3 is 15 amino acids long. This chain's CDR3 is CASSRTGASTDTQYF. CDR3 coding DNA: TGTGCCAGCAGCCGGACAGGAGCTAGCACAGATACGCAGTATTTT.